This T cell receptor (beta chain) originates from a study of cytomegalovirus exposure and HLA in healthy donors. Study in general: Approximately 80 million unique TCRs from HLA-typed donors were held in an early data release. Study-level findings and limits: In a later analysis, TCR beta V- and J-gene trimming showed a link to a missense DCLRE1C variant.

About this clone: What it binds is not known.

The PCR made use of 60 Vbeta and 13 Jbeta primers. TCRdb's copy holds only in-frame clones and misses some; the assay was immunoSEQ multiplex PCR. Of 200,000 to 250,000 clones in the sample, 75% to 90% were seen once. Deletions cut 8 bases from V and 1 base from J, with 12 bases between. Germline CDR1 and CDR2: SQVTM and ANQGSEA. The CDR3 runs 12 residues. Material: PBMCs. V usage is TRBV29-1 and J usage is TRBJ2-7; TRBD1 is a possible D gene (6 bases). The sequence was collected from a boy aged 2 to 10 in good health and CMV-seronegative. The CDR3 here is CSFRDTSYEQYF. CDR3 nucleotides: TGCAGCTTCCGGGACACATCCTACGAGCAGTACTTC.